Included here is one T cell receptor (beta chain) sequence, with context. The antigen is not known. The source of the sample is a study of shared clonotypes between healthy human individuals. CDR3 length equals 13 residues. Germline V gene data show CDR1 as MNHEY and CDR2 as SMNVEV (reference sequence). V was pared by 6 bases and J by 6 bases, with 11 bases between. General study points: A limitation of the genetic and exposure-history diversity represented arose from few donors. Several donors shared approximately 5% of their naive CD4 clonotypes.

Repertoires were generated with immunoSEQ multiplex PCR, while TCRdb's copy carries only in-frame clones and drops some. This sample yields a few million clones, of which 80% to 95% are seen a single time; more than 1.5% belongs to the top ten. Terminally differentiated effector memory CD45RA+ cells were excluded by CCR7 positive selection of CD45RO-negative cells. The TCR sequence derives from a man aged 18 to 29 in good health. Some clones in this sample may be carry-over from other donors' samples. What was sequenced was naive CD8+ T cells from PBMCs. The J gene is TRBJ2-2, the V gene TRBV27; D might be TRBD2 (5 bases). CDR3 bases: TGTGCCAGCAGCCCTCACGGGGCCGGGGAGCTGTTTTTT. It specifies CASSPHGAGELFF.